This TCR beta chain originates from a study of T cell repertoires in cytomegalovirus infection. CDR3 length equals 12 residues. Per the germline V gene, CDR1 is SGHVS and CDR2 is FNYEAQ. Trimming shortened V by 5 bases and J by 2 bases, and 7 bases separated the two germline ends. Study results and limitations: HLA-C-restricted CMV clonotypes gave the most frequent clonotype in two of eight donors. Totalled public TCR beta family frequency picked out people who carried CMV plus the relevant HLA.

A note on this clonotype: The antigen remains unidentified.

Using its own MiXCR run on the reads, TCRdb lists one record per CDR3 protein. The repertoire consists of roughly 760,000 distinct CDR3 sequences, with approximately 34% occurring once and the leading ten covering around 2.8%. The material sequenced was PBMCs. The sequence came from a human donor in good health (CMV status not recorded). Some clones in this sample may be carry-over from other donors' samples. The V call is TRBV7-6, the J call TRBJ2-7; D unclear. The CDR3 loop reads CASSHWAYEQYF. In nucleotides, the CDR3 is TGTGCCAGCAGCCACTGGGCCTACGAGCAGTACTTC.